This section outlines one T cell receptor (beta chain) sequence together with its context. Its antigen specificity is not known. It has no much larger one-base neighbor in the sample; base qualities were not kept. This record belongs to a study of T-cell reconstitution after alpha-beta-depleted transplantation in children listed by TCRdb under 2016. Context from the whole study: The study quantitatively tracked T-cell immune reconstitution after TCRalphabeta/CD19-depleted allogeneic hematopoietic cell transplantation in children using TCR repertoire profiling. General findings and caveats noted by the study authors: The high TCRbeta diversity at day 60 in some patients was ascribed to recipient T cells and intrathymic progenitors that had survived conditioning. The apparently early alphabetaT-cell count recovery about two months after transplant was reportedly dependent on only several hundred rapidly expanded clones derived from non-depleted graft cells. The frequencies of hyperexpanded clones fell over the following months, and after one year, T-cell counts and TCRbeta diversity were mostly attributed to newly produced T cells.

Library construction relied on PCR. Sequencing took place on an Illumina HiSeq 2500. TCR library preparation used molecular barcoding, with unique molecular identifiers applied to normalize quantification of the TCRbeta repertoire. TCRdb redid the processing of the public reads, applying fastp at Q25 and MiXCR, and retained in-frame beta chains. Each entry merges the rows of one CDR3 protein and shows their most common DNA and genes. This sample gives around 100,000 distinct CDR3 sequences in total; approximately 8% of them show up just once. Together, the top ten hold roughly 17% of the sample. The V and J ends are trimmed by 5 bases and 4 bases, leaving 14 bases between them. The germline V gene (reference sequence) specifies MNHEY as CDR1 and SMNVEV as CDR2. Spanning cysteine to phenylalanine, the CDR3 consists of 14 amino acids. This entry keeps only the CDR3 DNA: 42 bases, framed from base 1. Per the publication, the treatment or condition label means: allogeneic hematopoietic cell transplantation with graft depleted of TCRalphabeta T cells and CD19 B cells. The children who served as transplant recipients had been given grafts of TCRalphabeta/CD19-depleted allogeneic hematopoietic cells.

The specimen comprised PBMCs, sampled before TCRalphabeta/CD19-depleted stem cell transplant. This receptor was identified in a boy younger than 10 with acute lymphoblastic leukemia, due to receive a stem cell transplant. The chain couples TRBV27 to TRBJ2-5; the D region may be TRBD1 or TRBD2, each matching 5 bases equally. This receptor carries the CDR3 CASSPLPRGETQYF. The base sequence is TGTGCCAGCAGTCCCCTGCCGAGGGGAGAGACCCAGTACTTC.